This note documents a single TCR beta chain sequence. As handled by the study authors: Amplification from reference gene primers served as the basis for estimated nucleated cell counts. Clones were sequenced by immunoSEQ multiplex PCR, and TCRdb holds only the in-frame ones, with some missing. Clonal size and the V and J genes are those of that table, whereas D and trimming came from the DNA. The sample lists 110,000 to 150,000 clones, 75% to 85% occurring once. The record originates from a study of blood T cell repertoires in COVID-19. Overall study: COVID-19 samples, acute and convalescent, were from the United States, Italy and Spain. PBMCs, B-cell-depleted T cells, or T cells were the source of the cDNA or gDNA that made up the material.

Patients from Seattle were sampled longitudinally, starting during active infection. CDR3 length: 15 residues. The V and J ends lost 2 bases and 4 bases, in that order; junction bases with no gene match: 6. The V gene's germline CDR1 is MNHNS and CDR2 SASEGT. This TCR derives from a woman aged 65 to 85 with COVID-19, enrolled during active disease. Source material: peripheral blood. The chain employs TRBV6-1 and TRBJ2-3, with 7 bases identical to TRBD2. The CDR3 spells CASSERGRGADTQYF. The CDR3 nucleotides read TGTGCCAGCAGTGAAAGGGGACGGGGGGCAGATACGCAGTATTTT.